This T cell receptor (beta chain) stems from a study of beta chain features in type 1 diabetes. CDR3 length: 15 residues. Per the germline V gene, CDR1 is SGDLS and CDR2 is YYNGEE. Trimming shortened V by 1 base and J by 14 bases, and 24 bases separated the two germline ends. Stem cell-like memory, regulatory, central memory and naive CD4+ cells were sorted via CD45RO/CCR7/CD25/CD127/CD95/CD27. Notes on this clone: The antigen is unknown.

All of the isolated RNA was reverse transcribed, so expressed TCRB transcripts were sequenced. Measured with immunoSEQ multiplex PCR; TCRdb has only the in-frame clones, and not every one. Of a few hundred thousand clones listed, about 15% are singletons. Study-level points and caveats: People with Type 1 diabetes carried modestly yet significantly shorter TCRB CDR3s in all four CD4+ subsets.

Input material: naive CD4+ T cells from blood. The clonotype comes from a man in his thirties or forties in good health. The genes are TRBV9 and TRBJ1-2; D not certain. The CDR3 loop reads CASSVWASGPLTLTF. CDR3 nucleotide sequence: TGTGCCAGCAGCGTATGGGCTTCCGGGCCGCTCACGCTAACCTTC. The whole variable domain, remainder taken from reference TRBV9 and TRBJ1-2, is DSGVTQTPKHLITATGQRVTLRCSPRSGDLSVYWYQQSLDQGLQFLIQYYNGEERAKGNILERFSAQQFPDLHSELNLSSLELGDSALYFCASSVWASGPLTLTFGSGTRLTVV.